The next 23 T cell receptor beta chains were all read from a single sample in a study of cytomegalovirus exposure and HLA in healthy donors. Here immunoSEQ multiplex PCR was the method, and the copy in TCRdb shows in-frame clones only, minus some. The sample has about 70,000 clones, around 94% seen once. The sequenced sample consisted of PBMCs. The receptor source for this set is a man younger than 30 in good health and CMV-seropositive.

In this sample, this clone turned up once. The rearrangement links TRBV11-2 to TRBJ2-1, with 8 bases fitting TRBD1. Germline V lookup: CDR1 SGHAT, CDR2 FQNNGV. The length of the CDR3 is 15 residues. The junction had 4 bases not matched to a gene; V was cut back by 1 base and J by 5 bases. The chain's CDR3 is CASSLGAGGNNEQFF. The CDR3 DNA sequence: TGTGCCAGCAGCTTAGGGGCAGGGGGCAACAATGAGCAGTTCTTC.

J is TRBJ1-5 and V is TRBV19, with D hard to call. Per the germline V gene, CDR1 is LNHDA and CDR2 is SQIVND (reference sequence). The CDR3 runs to 13 residues. Trimming left V 1 base short and J 4 bases short, with 5 bases between. CDR3 loop: CASSIVENQPQHF. DNA of the CDR3: TGTGCCAGTAGTATAGTCGAGAATCAGCCCCAGCATTTT.

The chain couples TRBV5-6 to TRBJ2-3; 10 bases line up with TRBD2. This CDR3 spans 16 amino acids. The trim removed 3 bases at V and 7 bases at J, leaving 11 bases unmatched. Germline CDR1 reads SGHDT; CDR2 reads YYEEEE. CDR3 in DNA: TGTGCCAGCAGCTCAGAAGGACTAGCGGATTTACATACGCAGTATTTT. Amino acids: CASSSEGLADLHTQYF.

The chain combines TRBV5-6 with TRBJ2-3; perhaps TRBD2 as D (6 bases). V lost 4 bases to trimming and J lost 6 bases, with 12 bases between them. Looked up from germline, CDR1 is SGHDT and CDR2 is YYEEEE. CDR3 length: 13 amino acids. The CDR3 nucleotides read TGTGCCAGCAGCGTAGGCGGGGACGATACGCAGTATTTT. Protein product: CASSVGGDDTQYF. The full variable domain, completed using reference TRBV5-6 and TRBJ2-3, is DAGVTQSPTHLIKTRGQQVTLRCSPKSGHDTVSWYQQALGQGPQFIFQYYEEEERQRGNFPDRFSGHQFPNYSSELNVNALLLGDSALYLCASSVGGDDTQYFGPGTRLTVL.

This clone has more than one count but fewer than ten. The genes are TRBV6-4 and TRBJ2-3; TRBD2 matches at 9 bases. CDR3 length: 15 residues. Losses at the gene ends were 6 bases for V and 4 bases for J; bases not matched to a gene: 8. CDR1 and CDR2 from the germline V gene are MRHNA and SNTAGT. The CDR3 DNA is TGTGCCAGCAGGGCGACTAGCGGTGCTTCAGATACGCAGTATTTT. Protein sequence: CASRATSGASDTQYF.

J is TRBJ1-5 and V is TRBV5-1; D ambiguous. Germline V gene lookup returns CDR1 SGHRS and CDR2 YFSETQ. Trimming cost V 5 bases and J 2 bases, with 23 bases left between them. The CDR3 extends over 18 amino acids. The CDR3 protein is CASRYKDILPVGNQPQHF. CDR3 DNA sequence: TGCGCCAGCAGGTATAAAGACATCCTCCCAGTAGGCAATCAGCCCCAGCATTTT. Full variable domain (remainder filled in from reference TRBV5-1 and TRBJ1-5): KAGVTQTPRYLIKTRGQQVTLSCSPISGHRSVSWYQQTPGQGLQFLFEYFSETQRNKGNFPGRFSGRQFSNSRSEMNVSTLELGDSALYLCASRYKDILPVGNQPQHFGDGTRLSIL.

Only a few counts were recorded for this clone. V gene TRBV6-5 combines with J gene TRBJ1-3; D is uncertain. The germline V gene encodes CDR1 MNHEY and CDR2 SVGAGI. V was cut by 2 bases and J by 0 bases, with 11 bases left in between. This CDR3 contains 16 residues. CDR3: CASSYSGLLSGNTIYF. CDR3 sequence (DNA): TGTGCCAGCAGTTACAGCGGGCTGCTCTCTGGAAACACCATATATTTT.

The rearrangement joins TRBV27 to TRBJ1-4; D possibly corresponds to TRBD1 (5 bases). The CDR3 is 17 residues long. CDR1 is MNHEY and CDR2 is SMNVEV in the germline V gene (reference sequence). Trimming took 6 bases from V and 4 from J, leaving 21 bases between them. In DNA form, the CDR3 reads TGTGCCAGCAGCAAAATCCTTGGGAGGGGTGGTAATGAAAAACTGTTTTTT. Protein product: CASSKILGRGGNEKLFF.

The chain combines TRBV25-1 with TRBJ2-7, with 9 bases identical to TRBD1. This CDR3 contains 16 residues. V shed 2 bases, J shed 3 bases, and the junction held 8 bases outside the gene matches. The germline CDR1 and CDR2 sequences are MGHDK and SYGVNS. The CDR3 is CASSEHFSTGGYEQYF. CDR3 coding DNA: TGTGCCAGCAGTGAACACTTCTCGACAGGGGGCTACGAGCAGTACTTC.

The rearrangement joins TRBV7-2 to TRBJ2-1, with no clear D. Germline CDR1 SGHTA, CDR2 FQGNSA. The ends were cut back, 2 bases at V and 5 bases at J, with 10 bases in the middle. The CDR3 runs to 14 residues. CDR3 residues: CASSLSVSDNEQFF. In nucleotides, the CDR3 is TGTGCCAGCAGCTTATCAGTAAGCGACAATGAGCAGTTCTTC.

This clone was detected a few times. V usage is TRBV30 and J usage is TRBJ2-7, with 9 positions matching TRBD1. Germline lookup yields CDR1 GTSNPN and CDR2 SVGIG (reference sequence). Germline trimming cut 4 bases from V and 5 bases from J; bases unmatched to any gene: 9. The CDR3 has 14 amino acids. CDR3 sequence (DNA): TGTGCCTGGAAAGGGGACAGGGAGTCGGACGAGCAGTACTTC. Translated, it gives CAWKGDRESDEQYF.

This rearrangement joins TRBV4-1 to TRBJ1-5; TRBD1 matches at 7 bases. The CDR3 loop spans 16 amino acids. Germline loops: CDR1 MGHRA, CDR2 YSYEKL. The J segment lost 4 bases and the V segment lost 2 bases, leaving 8 bases of the junction unmatched. CDR3 DNA: TGCGCCAGCAGCCAATCGAGTCCGGGACAGAATCAGCCCCAGCATTTT. Amino acid sequence: CASSQSSPGQNQPQHF.

This rearrangement joins TRBV6-5 to TRBJ2-1; D is unclear. Germline V gives CDR1 MNHEY, CDR2 SVGAGI. This CDR3 has 12 residues. Trimming removed 6 bases at V and 5 bases at J, with 8 bases between. As DNA, the CDR3 is TGTGCCAGCAGCGCCATAGACAATGAGCAGTTCTTC. Translated: CASSAIDNEQFF.

The chain employs TRBV19 and TRBJ1-5; D call uncertain. The ends were cut back, 6 bases at V and 3 bases at J, with 9 bases in the middle. Germline lookup yields CDR1 LNHDA and CDR2 SQIVND (reference sequence). The length of the CDR3 is 13 residues. The CDR3 DNA reads as TGTGCCAGTAGCCCCCCTCCCAATCAGCCCCAGCATTTT. The encoded protein is CASSPPPNQPQHF.

The chain recombines TRBV6-5 with TRBJ1-2; D not resolved. Trimming took 0 bases from V and 3 from J, leaving 5 bases between them. Germline V gene lookup returns CDR1 MNHEY and CDR2 SVGAGI. This CDR3 region has 13 residues. This CDR3 reads CASSYSRHYGYTF. CDR3 DNA sequence: TGTGCCAGCAGTTACTCCCGTCACTATGGCTACACCTTC.

The chain couples TRBV9 to TRBJ2-5; TRBD1 might be the D (6 bases). V was clipped by 0 bases and J by 5 bases, with 14 bases between them. The CDR3 is made up of 15 amino acids. The germline V gene has CDR1 SGDLS and CDR2 YYNGEE. The DNA for the CDR3 is TGTGCCAGCAGCGTAGAGTGGGGGCGCAGGGAGACCCAGTACTTC. It specifies CASSVEWGRRETQYF.

The V gene is TRBV7-2, the J gene TRBJ2-3; 10 bases are shared with TRBD2. The V gene end was trimmed by 3 bases and the J gene end by 3 bases; junction bases not matched to a gene: 6. The CDR3 is 16 amino acids. Germline V gives CDR1 SGHTA, CDR2 FQGNSA. CDR3 sequence: CASSFLAGDVTDTQYF. CDR3 DNA: TGTGCCAGCAGCTTTCTAGCGGGAGATGTTACAGATACGCAGTATTTT. The variable domain in full, completed from reference TRBV7-2 and TRBJ2-3, reads GAGVSQSPSNKVTEKGKDVELRCDPISGHTALYWYRQSLGQGLEFLIYFQGNSAPDKSGLPSDRFSAERTGGSVSTLTIQRTQQEDSAVYLCASSFLAGDVTDTQYFGPGTRLTVL.

The rearrangement links TRBV5-4 to TRBJ2-4; TRBD1 matches at 11 bases. CDR1 and CDR2 from the germline V gene are SGHNT and YYREEE (reference sequence). This CDR3 is built from 16 residues. Trimming took 4 bases from V and 3 from J; bases not matched to a gene: 6. The CDR3 coding sequence is TGTGCCAGCAGCCCTAGCGGGACAGGGGGCAAAAACATTCAGTACTTC. Its protein is CASSPSGTGGKNIQYF.

This clone was picked up one time. J is TRBJ2-2 and V is TRBV2, with D perhaps matching TRBD2 (7 bases). Germline V gene sequence: CDR1 SNHLY, CDR2 FYNNEI. The CDR3 consists of 15 residues. V dropped 3 bases and J dropped 1 base, with 9 bases sitting between them. CDR3 sequence (DNA): TGTGCCAGCAGTGAGGGGGGGCAGAACACCGGGGAGCTGTTTTTT. Protein sequence: CASSEGGQNTGELFF. Filled out from reference TRBV2 and TRBJ2-2, the complete variable domain reads EPEVTQTPSHQVTQMGQEVILRCVPISNHLYFYWYRQILGQKVEFLVSFYNNEISEKSEIFDDQFSVERPDGSNFTLKIRSTKLEDSAMYFCASSEGGQNTGELFFGEGSRLTVL.

This clone was counted a few times. V usage is TRBV12-5 and J usage is TRBJ2-2, with 10 bases identical to TRBD2. Germline assignment: CDR1 LGHNT and CDR2 FRNRAP. This CDR3 spans 14 amino acids. V was pared by 5 bases and J by 7 bases, with 4 bases of the junction left unmatched. The CDR3 DNA sequence: TGTGCTAGTGGTGAGGGACTAGCGTACGGGGAGCTGTTTTTT. This encodes CASGEGLAYGELFF. The complete variable domain, with remaining parts taken from reference TRBV12-5 and TRBJ2-2, reads DARVTQTPRHKVTEMGQEVTMRCQPILGHNTVFWYRQTMMQGLELLAYFRNRAPLDDSGMPKDRFSAEMPDATLATLKIQPSEPRDSAVYFCASGEGLAYGELFFGEGSRLTVL.

The CDR3 DNA follows: TGTGCCAGCAGTTCCCTGGGGGGTTCTATTGGCTACACCTTC. This codes for CASSSLGGSIGYTF. The gene calls are TRBV27 and TRBJ1-2; the D gene is possibly TRBD1 (5 bases). Germline V gene data show CDR1 as MNHEY and CDR2 as SMNVEV (reference sequence). The CDR3 covers 14 residues. Trimming shortened V by 4 bases and J by 7 bases, and 16 bases separated the two germline ends.

This clone was observed a single time. This chain joins TRBV5-1 and TRBJ2-7; D gene ambiguous. CDR1 and CDR2 from the germline V gene are SGHRS and YFSETQ. Trimming cost V 4 bases and J 3 bases, with 8 bases left between them. CDR3 size: 12 residues. CDR3 DNA: TGCGCCAGCAGCCCAACACACTACGAGCAGTACTTC. As protein: CASSPTHYEQYF.

The J gene is TRBJ1-2, the V gene TRBV25-1, with D uncertain. Germline loops: CDR1 MGHDK, CDR2 SYGVNS. Trimming removed 7 bases from V and 3 bases from J, with 15 bases in between. This CDR3 spans 14 amino acids. The CDR3 coding sequence is TGTGCCAGCACCCGAAGGACCGGGGACTATGGCTACACCTTC. This translates into CASTRRTGDYGYTF.